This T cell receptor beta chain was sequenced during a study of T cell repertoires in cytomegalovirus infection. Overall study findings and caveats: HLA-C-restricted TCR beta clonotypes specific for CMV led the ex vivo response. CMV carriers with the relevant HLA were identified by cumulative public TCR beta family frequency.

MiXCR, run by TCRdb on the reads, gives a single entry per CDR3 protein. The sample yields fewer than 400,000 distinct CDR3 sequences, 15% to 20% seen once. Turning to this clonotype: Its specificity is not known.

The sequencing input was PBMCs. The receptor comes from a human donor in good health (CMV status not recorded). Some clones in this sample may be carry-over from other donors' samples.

CDR3 coding DNA: TGTGCCAGCAGCCTCACGAACTACGAGCAGTACTTC. Translated, it gives CASSLTNYEQYF. This sequence joins TRBV7-3 and TRBJ2-7; D remains ambiguous. CDR1 and CDR2 (germline): SGHTA, FQGTGA. The CDR3 is 12 amino acids. V was shortened by 5 bases and J by 3 bases, with 8 bases between the two germline ends.